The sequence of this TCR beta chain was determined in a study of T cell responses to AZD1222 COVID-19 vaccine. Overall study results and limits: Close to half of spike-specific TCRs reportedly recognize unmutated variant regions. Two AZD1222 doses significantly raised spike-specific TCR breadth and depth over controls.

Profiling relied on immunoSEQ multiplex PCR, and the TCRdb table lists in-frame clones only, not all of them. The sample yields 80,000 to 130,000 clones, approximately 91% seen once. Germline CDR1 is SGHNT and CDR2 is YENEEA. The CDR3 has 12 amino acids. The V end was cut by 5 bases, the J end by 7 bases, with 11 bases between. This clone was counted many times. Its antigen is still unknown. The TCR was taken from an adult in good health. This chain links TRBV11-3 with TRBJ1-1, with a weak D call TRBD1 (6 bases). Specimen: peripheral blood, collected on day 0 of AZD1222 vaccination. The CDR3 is CASSTRTDEAFF. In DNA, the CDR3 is TGTGCCAGCAGCACACGGACAGATGAAGCTTTCTTT.